These 8 T cell receptor beta chains came from one sample sequenced in a study of regulatory T cells in long-lasting Graves disease (dated by TCRdb to about 2021). Library prep was done by multiplex PCR. The data were produced on an Illumina HiSeq 4000. CDR3 regions were amplified by Arm-PCR with iRepertoire HTBI primers to construct TCR beta libraries. TCRdb reprocessing: public reads trimmed at Q25 with fastp, clones called with MiXCR, in-frame beta chains kept. One record per CDR3 amino acid sequence lists the most common genes and DNA. Across this sample there are roughly 470,000 distinct CDR3 sequences, with about 20% seen only once. The ten largest clones take up approximately 7.8% of the sample. This sample's time point label indicates: persistent/refractory GD, antithyroid drugs over 5 years with positive TRAb. RNA was extracted from PBMCs in TRIzol for both TCR sequencing and RNA sequencing.

Sequences were derived from peripheral blood mononuclear cells (PBMCs), sampled when the disease was refractory, from a patient treated with antithyroid drugs. The receptors derive from a female donor with Graves disease.

Concerning this clonotype: A much larger clone lies a single base off, so this may be a read error. The chain uses TRBV28 and TRBJ2-4; D unclear. The CDR3 extends over 12 amino acids. Germline CDR1 reads MDHEN; CDR2 reads SYDVKM. In DNA form, the CDR3 reads TGTGCCAGCAGCCAACCCGGCTATGGCCACACCTTC. Protein product: CASSQPGYGHTF.

This chain uses TRBV15 with TRBJ2-1; TRBD1 aligns across 7 bases. In germline, CDR1 is LNHNV, CDR2 YYDKDF (reference sequence). This CDR3 comprises 15 residues. Trimming at V came to 4 bases and at J to 0 bases, leaving 3 bases not matched to a gene. In DNA, the CDR3 is TGTGCCACCAGCACCCGGGACAGCTCCTACAATGAGCAGTTCTTC. Encoded protein: CATSTRDSSYNEQFF. The full variable domain, rest sourced from reference TRBV15 and TRBJ2-1, is DAMVIQNPRYQVTQFGKPVTLSCSQTLNHNVMYWYQQKSSQAPKLLFHYYDKDFNNEADTPDNFQSRRPNTSFCFLDIRSPGLGDTAMYLCATSTRDSSYNEQFFGPGTRLTVL.

Many counts were recorded for this clonotype. This chain links TRBV10-3 with TRBJ2-2; 11 bases line up with TRBD2. The CDR3 covers 19 residues. The ends lost 5 bases at V and 0 bases at J; junction bases unmatched: 11. Germline lookup yields CDR1 ENHRY and CDR2 SYGVKD. The CDR3 spells CAISSVLAGVKPNTGELFF. In nucleotides, the CDR3 is TGTGCCATCAGTAGCGTACTAGCGGGAGTTAAACCGAACACCGGGGAGCTGTTTTTT.

This clonotype was seen more than once but under ten times. CDR3 DNA: TGTGCCAGCAGTCGGACAGGGGGTTTAGCACCCCTCCACTTT. It specifies CASSRTGGLAPLHF. The chain employs TRBV3-1 and TRBJ1-6, with TRBD1 matching 10 bases. In germline, CDR1 is LGHDT, CDR2 YNNKEL (reference sequence). CDR3 length equals 14 residues. The V and J ends lost 6 bases and 11 bases, in that order; junction bases with no gene match: 7.

This clonotype was counted only a few times. The V and J genes are TRBV14 and TRBJ1-2, with 7 nucleotides matching TRBD1. The CDR3 is 15 amino acids. Losses at the gene ends were 4 bases for V and 7 bases for J; bases not matched to a gene: 12. Germline CDR1 SGHDN, CDR2 FVKESK. The CDR3 nucleotides are TGTGCCAGCAGCCCCACCCTGACAGGGCCGGGTGGCTACACCTTC. Protein: CASSPTLTGPGGYTF.

This clonotype was seen more than once but under ten times. The genes are TRBV2 and TRBJ2-1, with 8 bases identical to TRBD1. This CDR3 has 17 residues. Looked up from germline, CDR1 is SNHLY and CDR2 is FYNNEI. The V segment lost 2 bases and the J segment 10 bases; nucleotides outside the gene matches: 16. DNA of the CDR3: TGTGCCAGCAGTGAATTTTACCGGGACAGGATACAATGGGAGCAGTTCTTC. Residues: CASSEFYRDRIQWEQFF.

This clonotype was counted at least ten times. The chain carries TRBV6-1 and TRBJ1-1, with D unclear. Germline V CDR1 and CDR2: MNHNS, SASEGT. Trimming removed 2 bases from V and 1 base from J, with 8 bases in between. This CDR3 contains 14 residues. CDR3 in DNA: TGTGCCAGCAGTGAATGGCCGGGGAACACTGAAGCTTTCTTT. It yields the protein CASSEWPGNTEAFF.

The chain recombines TRBV30 with TRBJ2-1; D gene uncertain. Trimming left V 1 base short and J 4 bases short, with 5 bases between. Germline V CDR1 and CDR2: GTSNPN, SVGIG (reference sequence). This CDR3 has 12 amino acids. CDR3 bases: TGTGCCTGGAGTGGCAGGTACAATGAGCAGTTCTTC. It is translated as CAWSGRYNEQFF. The variable domain in full, completed from reference TRBV30 and TRBJ2-1, reads SQTIHQWPATLVQPVGSPLSLECTVEGTSNPNLYWYRQAAGRGLQLLFYSVGIGQISSEVPQNLSASRPQDRQFILSSKKLLLSDSGFYLCAWSGRYNEQFFGPGTRLTVL.